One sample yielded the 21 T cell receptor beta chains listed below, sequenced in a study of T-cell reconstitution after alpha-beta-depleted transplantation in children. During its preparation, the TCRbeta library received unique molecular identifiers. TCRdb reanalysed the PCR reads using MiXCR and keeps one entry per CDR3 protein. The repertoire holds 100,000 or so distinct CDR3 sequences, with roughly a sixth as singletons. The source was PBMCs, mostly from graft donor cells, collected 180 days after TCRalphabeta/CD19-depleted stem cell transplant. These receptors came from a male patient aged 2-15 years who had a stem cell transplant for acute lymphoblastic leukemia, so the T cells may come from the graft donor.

The CDR3 coding sequence is TGTGCCAGCAGTTACACTAGCGGGGGGGCTCGGGACCAGTACTTC. Translating gives CASSYTSGGARDQYF. The chain combines TRBV27 with TRBJ2-5; 13 bases match TRBD2. Germline loops: CDR1 MNHEY, CDR2 SMNVEV (reference sequence). The junction had 9 bases not matched to a gene; V was cut back by 4 bases and J by 10 bases. This CDR3 comprises 15 residues.

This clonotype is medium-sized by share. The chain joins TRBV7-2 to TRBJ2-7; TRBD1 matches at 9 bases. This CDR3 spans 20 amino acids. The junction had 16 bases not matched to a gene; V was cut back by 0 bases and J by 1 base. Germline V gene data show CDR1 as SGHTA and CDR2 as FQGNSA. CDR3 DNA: TGTGCCAGCAGCTTAGCGAAAAAGACACCACAGGGGGCCGGTTCCTACGAGCAGTACTTC. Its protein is CASSLAKKTPQGAGSYEQYF. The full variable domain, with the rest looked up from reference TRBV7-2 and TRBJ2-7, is GAGVSQSPSNKVTEKGKDVELRCDPISGHTALYWYRQSLGQGLEFLIYFQGNSAPDKSGLPSDRFSAERTGGSVSTLTIQRTQQEDSAVYLCASSLAKKTPQGAGSYEQYFGPGTRLTVT.

This CDR3 reads CASRSTFGGTYEQYF. CDR3 sequence (DNA): TGTGCCAGCAGGTCAACGTTCGGGGGGACCTACGAGCAGTACTTC. The chain uses TRBV12-3 or TRBV12-4 and TRBJ2-7, with 7 bases that match TRBD2. The CDR3 has 15 amino acids. J lost 2 bases, V lost 6 bases, and 10 bases had no gene match.

CDR3 residues: CASSLEFGTGSYEQYF. CDR3 in DNA: TGTGCCAGCAGCTTAGAGTTCGGGACAGGGTCCTACGAGCAGTACTTC. The chain employs TRBV7-9 and TRBJ2-7; TRBD1 aligns across 9 bases. V lost 1 base, J lost 1 base, and 5 bases stayed unmatched. CDR1 is SEHNR and CDR2 is FQNEAQ in the germline V gene (reference sequence). This CDR3 spans 16 amino acids.

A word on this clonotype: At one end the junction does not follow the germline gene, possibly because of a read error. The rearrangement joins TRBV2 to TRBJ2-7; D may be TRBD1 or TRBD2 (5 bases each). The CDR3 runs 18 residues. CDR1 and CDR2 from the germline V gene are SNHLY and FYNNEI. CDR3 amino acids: CASSELWSGQGGSCEQYF. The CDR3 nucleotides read TGTGCCAGCAGTGAGTTATGGTCGGGGCAGGGCGGCTCCTGCGAGCAGTACTTC.

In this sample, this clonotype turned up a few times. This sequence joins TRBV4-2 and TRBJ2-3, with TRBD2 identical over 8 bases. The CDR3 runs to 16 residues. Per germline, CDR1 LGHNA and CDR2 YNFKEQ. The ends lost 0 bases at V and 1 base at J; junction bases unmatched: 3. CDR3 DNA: TGTGCCAGCAGCCAAGAGGGGCGGGGGGGCACAGATACGCAGTATTTT. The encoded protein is CASSQEGRGGTDTQYF.

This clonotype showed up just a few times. CDR3 protein: CASSLARGGYTF. In DNA, the CDR3 is TGCGCCAGCAGCTTAGCCCGCGGTGGCTACACCTTC. The rearrangement links TRBV5-1 to TRBJ1-2; D not resolved. The ends were cut back, 2 bases at V and 7 bases at J, with 9 bases in the middle. The CDR3 runs to 12 residues. From germline, CDR1 is SGHRS and CDR2 YFSETQ.

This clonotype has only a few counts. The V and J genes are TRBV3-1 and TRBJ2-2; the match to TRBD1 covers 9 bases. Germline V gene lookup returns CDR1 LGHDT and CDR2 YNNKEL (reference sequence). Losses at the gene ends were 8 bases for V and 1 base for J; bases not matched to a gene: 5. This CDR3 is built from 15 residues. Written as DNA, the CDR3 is TGTGCCAGCCTACCGGGACAGGGGAACACCGGGGAGCTGTTTTTT. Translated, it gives CASLPGQGNTGELFF.

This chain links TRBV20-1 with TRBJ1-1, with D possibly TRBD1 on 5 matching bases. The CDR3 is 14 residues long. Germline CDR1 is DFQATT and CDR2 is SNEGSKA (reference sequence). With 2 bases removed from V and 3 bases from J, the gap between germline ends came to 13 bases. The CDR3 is CSARTGQGDTEAFF. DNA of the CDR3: TGCAGTGCTAGAACGGGCCAAGGGGACACTGAAGCTTTCTTT.

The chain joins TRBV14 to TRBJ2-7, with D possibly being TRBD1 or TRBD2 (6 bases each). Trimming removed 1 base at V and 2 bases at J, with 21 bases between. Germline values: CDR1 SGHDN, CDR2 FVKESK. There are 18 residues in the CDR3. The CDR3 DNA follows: TGTGCCAGCAGCCAAGTAAAGGCCCCGGGGGCTCCCACCTACGAGCAGTACTTC. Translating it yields CASSQVKAPGAPTYEQYF.

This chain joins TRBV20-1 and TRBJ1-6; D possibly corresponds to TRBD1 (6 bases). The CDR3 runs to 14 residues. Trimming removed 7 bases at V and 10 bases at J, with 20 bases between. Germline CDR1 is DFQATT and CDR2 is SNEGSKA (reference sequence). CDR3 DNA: TGCAGTGGCATATCATGGGGGCTGTCATCACCCCTCCACTTT. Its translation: CSGISWGLSSPLHF.

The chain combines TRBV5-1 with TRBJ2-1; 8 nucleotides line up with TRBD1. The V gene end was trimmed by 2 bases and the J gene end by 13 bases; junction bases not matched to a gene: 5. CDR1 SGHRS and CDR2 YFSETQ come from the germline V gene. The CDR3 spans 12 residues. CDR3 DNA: TGCGCCAGCAGCTTACTAGGACAGGGACAGTTCTTC. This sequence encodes CASSLLGQGQFF.

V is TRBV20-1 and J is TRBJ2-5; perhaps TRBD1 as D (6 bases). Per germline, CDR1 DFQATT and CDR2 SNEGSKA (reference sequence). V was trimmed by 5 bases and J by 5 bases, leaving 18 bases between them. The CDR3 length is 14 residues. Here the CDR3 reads CSAAGTSLGETQYF. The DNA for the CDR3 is TGCAGTGCTGCCGGGACATCCCTGGGGGAGACCCAGTACTTC.

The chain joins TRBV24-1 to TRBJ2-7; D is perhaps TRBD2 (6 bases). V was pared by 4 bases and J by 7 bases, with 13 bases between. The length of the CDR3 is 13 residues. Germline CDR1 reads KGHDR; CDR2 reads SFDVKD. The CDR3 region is CATSDLNAGEQYF. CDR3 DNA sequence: TGTGCCACCAGTGACCTTAATGCGGGAGAGCAGTACTTC.

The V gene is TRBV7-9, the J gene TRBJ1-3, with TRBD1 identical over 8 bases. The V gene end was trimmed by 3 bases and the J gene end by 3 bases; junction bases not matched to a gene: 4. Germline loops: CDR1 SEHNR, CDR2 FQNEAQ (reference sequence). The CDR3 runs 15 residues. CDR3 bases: TGTGCCAGCAGCTTCACAGGGGGAGTTGGAAACACCATATATTTT. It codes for CASSFTGGVGNTIYF.

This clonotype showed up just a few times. The CDR3 bases are TGTGCCAGCAGCCAAGGTCCCGGGACAGGGGCTGCAAGGAGAGAGACCCAGTACTTC. This encodes CASSQGPGTGAARRETQYF. The V and J genes are TRBV14 and TRBJ2-5; TRBD1 matches 10 bases. The germline gives CDR1 SGHDN, CDR2 FVKESK. This CDR3 has 19 residues. V was clipped by 1 base and J by 4 bases; unmatched bases: 15.

In DNA form, the CDR3 reads TGTGCCATCAGTAGTACAGGGGGGTATAGCAATCAGCCCCAGCATTTT. Its protein product is CAISSTGGYSNQPQHF. The chain uses TRBV10-3 and TRBJ1-5; 8 bases align to TRBD1. The CDR3 spans 16 residues. From germline, CDR1 is ENHRY and CDR2 SYGVKD. Losses at the gene ends were 5 bases for V and 0 bases for J; bases not matched to a gene: 6.

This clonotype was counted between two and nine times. CDR3 nucleotide sequence: TGTGCCACCAGTGGACAGGGGCACACAGATACGCAGTATTTT. It codes for CATSGQGHTDTQYF. This chain connects TRBV24-1 to TRBJ2-3; 8 bases align to TRBD1. Germline CDR1 and CDR2: KGHDR and SFDVKD. Trimming removed 5 bases from V and 2 bases from J; junction bases left unmatched: 2. The CDR3 contains 14 residues.

CDR3 sequence reads: CSARDYRSSGRDQETQYF. Here the CDR3 DNA reads TGCAGTGCTAGAGATTACCGATCAAGCGGGAGGGACCAAGAGACCCAGTACTTC. The rearrangement links TRBV20-1 to TRBJ2-5; 10 bases fit TRBD2. This CDR3 has 18 amino acids. In germline, CDR1 is DFQATT, CDR2 SNEGSKA (reference sequence). With 0 bases clipped from V and 0 bases from J, the junction kept 10 bases outside the gene matches.

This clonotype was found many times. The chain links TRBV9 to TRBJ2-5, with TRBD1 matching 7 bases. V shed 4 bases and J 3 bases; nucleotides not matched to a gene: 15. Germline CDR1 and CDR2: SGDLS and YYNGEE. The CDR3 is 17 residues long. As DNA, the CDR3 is TGTGCCAGCAGCCTCGTACTCACAGGGGATCTTAAAGAGACCCAGTACTTC. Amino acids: CASSLVLTGDLKETQYF.

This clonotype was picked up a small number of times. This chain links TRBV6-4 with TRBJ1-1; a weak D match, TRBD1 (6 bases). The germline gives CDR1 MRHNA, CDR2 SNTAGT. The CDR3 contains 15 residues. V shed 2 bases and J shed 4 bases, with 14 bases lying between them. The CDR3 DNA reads TGTGCCAGCAGTGACCGTACAGGGTATGGCACTGAAGCTTTCTTT. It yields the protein CASSDRTGYGTEAFF.